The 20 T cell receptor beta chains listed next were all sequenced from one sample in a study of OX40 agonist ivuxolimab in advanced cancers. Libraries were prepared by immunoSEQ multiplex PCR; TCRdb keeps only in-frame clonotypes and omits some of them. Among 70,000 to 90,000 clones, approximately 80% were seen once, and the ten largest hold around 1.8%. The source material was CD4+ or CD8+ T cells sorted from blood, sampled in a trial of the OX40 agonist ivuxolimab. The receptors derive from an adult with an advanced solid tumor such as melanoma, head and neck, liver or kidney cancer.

The CDR3 sequence is CASSPLSSYEQYF. The CDR3 DNA sequence: TGTGCCAGCAGCCCCTTAAGCTCCTACGAGCAGTACTTC. The rearrangement uses TRBV5-4 and TRBJ2-7, with D uncertain. CDR1 SGHNT and CDR2 YYREEE come from the germline V gene (reference sequence). The CDR3 runs 13 residues. V lost 4 bases and J 0 bases, leaving 8 bases between the germline ends. Supplemented by reference TRBV5-4 and TRBJ2-7, the full variable domain reads ETGVTQSPTHLIKTRGQQVTLRCSSQSGHNTVSWYQQALGQGPQFIFQYYREEENGRGNFPPRFSGLQFPNYSSELNVNALELDDSALYLCASSPLSSYEQYFGPGTRLTVT.

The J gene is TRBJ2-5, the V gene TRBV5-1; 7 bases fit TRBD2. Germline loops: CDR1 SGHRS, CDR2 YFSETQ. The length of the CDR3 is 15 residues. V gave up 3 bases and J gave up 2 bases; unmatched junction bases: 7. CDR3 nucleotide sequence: TGCGCCAGCAGCTCGGGGGGTAGCGGACAAGAGACCCAGTACTTC. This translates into CASSSGGSGQETQYF.

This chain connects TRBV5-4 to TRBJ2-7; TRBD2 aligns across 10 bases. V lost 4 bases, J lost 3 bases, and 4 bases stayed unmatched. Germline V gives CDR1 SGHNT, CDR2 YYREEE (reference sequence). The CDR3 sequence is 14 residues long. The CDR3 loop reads CASSHSGGIYEQYF. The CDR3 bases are TGTGCCAGCAGCCATAGCGGGGGGATCTACGAGCAGTACTTC. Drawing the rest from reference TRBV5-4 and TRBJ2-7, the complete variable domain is ETGVTQSPTHLIKTRGQQVTLRCSSQSGHNTVSWYQQALGQGPQFIFQYYREEENGRGNFPPRFSGLQFPNYSSELNVNALELDDSALYLCASSHSGGIYEQYFGPGTRLTVT.

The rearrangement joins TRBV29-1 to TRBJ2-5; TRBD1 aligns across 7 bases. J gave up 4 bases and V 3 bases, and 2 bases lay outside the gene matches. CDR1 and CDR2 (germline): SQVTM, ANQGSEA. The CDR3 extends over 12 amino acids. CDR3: CSVETGRETQYF. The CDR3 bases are TGCAGCGTTGAGACAGGGAGAGAGACCCAGTACTTC.

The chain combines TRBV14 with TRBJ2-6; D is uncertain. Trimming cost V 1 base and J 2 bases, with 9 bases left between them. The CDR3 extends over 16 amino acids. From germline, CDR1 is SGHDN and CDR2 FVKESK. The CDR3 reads CASSQVWGPGANVLTF. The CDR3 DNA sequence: TGTGCCAGCAGCCAAGTCTGGGGTCCTGGGGCCAACGTCCTGACTTTC.

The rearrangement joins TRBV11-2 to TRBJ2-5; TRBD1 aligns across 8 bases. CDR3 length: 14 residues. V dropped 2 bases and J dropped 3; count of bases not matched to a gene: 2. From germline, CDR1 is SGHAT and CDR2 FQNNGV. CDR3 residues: CASSLRDRKETQYF. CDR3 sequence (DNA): TGTGCCAGCAGCTTACGGGACAGGAAAGAGACCCAGTACTTC.

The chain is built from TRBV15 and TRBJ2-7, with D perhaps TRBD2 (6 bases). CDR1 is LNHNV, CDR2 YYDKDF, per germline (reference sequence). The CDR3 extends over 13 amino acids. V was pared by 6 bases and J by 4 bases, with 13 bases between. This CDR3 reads CATRGSGLYEQYF. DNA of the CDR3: TGTGCCACCAGAGGTAGCGGCCTATACGAGCAGTACTTC. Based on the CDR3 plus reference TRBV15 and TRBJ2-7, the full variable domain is DAMVIQNPRYQVTQFGKPVTLSCSQTLNHNVMYWYQQKSSQAPKLLFHYYDKDFNNEADTPDNFQSRRPNTSFCFLDIRSPGLGDTAMYLCATRGSGLYEQYFGPGTRLTVT.

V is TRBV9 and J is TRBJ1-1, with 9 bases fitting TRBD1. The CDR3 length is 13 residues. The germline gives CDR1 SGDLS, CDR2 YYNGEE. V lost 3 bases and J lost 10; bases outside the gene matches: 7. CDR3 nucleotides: TGTGCCAGCAGCGCGGGACAGGGAGGTGGAGCTTTCTTT. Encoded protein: CASSAGQGGGAFF.

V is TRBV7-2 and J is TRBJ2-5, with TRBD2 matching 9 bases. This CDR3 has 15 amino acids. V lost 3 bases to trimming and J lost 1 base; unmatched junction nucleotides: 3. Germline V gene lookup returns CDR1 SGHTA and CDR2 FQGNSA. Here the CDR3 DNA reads TGTGCCAGCAGCTTCCAGCGGGGGGCCCAAGAGACCCAGTACTTC. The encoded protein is CASSFQRGAQETQYF.

CDR3 coding DNA: TGTGCCAGCAGCTTAGGAGTGTGGGACGGCCAGTTCTTC. It encodes CASSLGVWDGQFF. This chain links TRBV11-2 with TRBJ2-1; D might be TRBD1 or TRBD2, each matching 5 bases. Germline CDR1 SGHAT, CDR2 FQNNGV. V gave up 1 base and J gave up 13 bases, with 14 bases separating them. The CDR3 loop spans 13 amino acids.

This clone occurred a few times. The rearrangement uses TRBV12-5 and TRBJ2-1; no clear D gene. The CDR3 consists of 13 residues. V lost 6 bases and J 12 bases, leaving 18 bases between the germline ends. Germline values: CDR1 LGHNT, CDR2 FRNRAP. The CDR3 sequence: CASGRDNGPTQFF. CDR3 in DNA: TGTGCTAGTGGCCGTGATAACGGGCCTACGCAGTTCTTC.

The CDR3 DNA reads as TGTGCCAGCAGCCCACGGGAATACACCGGGGAGCTGTTTTTT. Translating gives CASSPREYTGELFF. This chain joins TRBV11-3 and TRBJ2-2, with TRBD2 as a possible D gene (5 bases). This CDR3 is 14 amino acids long. Germline V gene sequence: CDR1 SGHNT, CDR2 YENEEA. With 5 bases removed from V and 3 bases from J, the gap between germline ends came to 10 bases.

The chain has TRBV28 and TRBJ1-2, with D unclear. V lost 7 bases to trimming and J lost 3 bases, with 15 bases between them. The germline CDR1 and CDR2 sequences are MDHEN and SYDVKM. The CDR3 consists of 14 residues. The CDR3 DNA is TGTGCCAGCAACCCGGCAGGAAAATACTATGGCTACACCTTC. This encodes CASNPAGKYYGYTF.

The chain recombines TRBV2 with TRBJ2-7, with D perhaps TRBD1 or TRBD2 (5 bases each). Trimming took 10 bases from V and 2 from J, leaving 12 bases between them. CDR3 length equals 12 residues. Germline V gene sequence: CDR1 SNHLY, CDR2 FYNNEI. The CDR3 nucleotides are TGTGCCAACGGACGGGGACCCTACGAGCAGTACTTC. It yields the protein CANGRGPYEQYF.

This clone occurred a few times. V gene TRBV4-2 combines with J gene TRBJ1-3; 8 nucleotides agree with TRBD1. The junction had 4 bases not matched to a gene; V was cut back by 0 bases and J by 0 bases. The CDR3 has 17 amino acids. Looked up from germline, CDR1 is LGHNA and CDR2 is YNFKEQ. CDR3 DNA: TGTGCCAGCAGCCAAGATCCACAGGGGGTCTCTGGAAACACCATATATTTT. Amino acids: CASSQDPQGVSGNTIYF.

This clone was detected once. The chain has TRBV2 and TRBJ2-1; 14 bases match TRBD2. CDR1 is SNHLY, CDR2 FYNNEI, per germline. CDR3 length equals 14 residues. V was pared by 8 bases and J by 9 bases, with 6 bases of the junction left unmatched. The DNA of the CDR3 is TGTGCCAGCCAGGGACTAGCGGGAGTGGGTGAGCAGTTCTTC. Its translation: CASQGLAGVGEQFF. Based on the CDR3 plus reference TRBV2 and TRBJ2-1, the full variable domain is EPEVTQTPSHQVTQMGQEVILRCVPISNHLYFYWYRQILGQKVEFLVSFYNNEISEKSEIFDDQFSVERPDGSNFTLKIRSTKLEDSAMYFCASQGLAGVGEQFFGPGTRLTVL.

The CDR3 sequence is CASSDTGGLNTEAFF. The CDR3 bases are TGTGCCAGCTCGGACACAGGGGGGTTGAACACTGAAGCTTTCTTT. The chain uses TRBV18 and TRBJ1-1, with 8 bases aligning to TRBD1. The V segment lost 6 bases and the J segment 0 bases; nucleotides outside the gene matches: 6. CDR1 KGHSH and CDR2 LQKENI come from the germline V gene. CDR3 size: 15 residues.

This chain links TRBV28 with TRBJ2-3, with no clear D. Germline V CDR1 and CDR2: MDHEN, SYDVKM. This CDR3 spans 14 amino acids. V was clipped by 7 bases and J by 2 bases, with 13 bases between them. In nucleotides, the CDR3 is TGTGCCAGCACCGGTCCCTACCACACAGATACGCAGTATTTT. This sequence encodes CASTGPYHTDTQYF.

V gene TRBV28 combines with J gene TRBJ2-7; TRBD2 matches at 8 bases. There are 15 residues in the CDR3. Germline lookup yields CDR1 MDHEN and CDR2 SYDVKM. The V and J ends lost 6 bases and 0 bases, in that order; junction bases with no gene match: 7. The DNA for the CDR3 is TGTGCCAGCAGATTTAGCGGGACCTTCTCCTACGAGCAGTACTTC. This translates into CASRFSGTFSYEQYF. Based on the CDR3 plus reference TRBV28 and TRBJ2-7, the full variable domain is DVKVTQSSRYLVKRTGEKVFLECVQDMDHENMFWYRQDPGLGLRLIYFSYDVKMKEKGDIPEGYSVSREKKERFSLILESASTNQTSMYLCASRFSGTFSYEQYFGPGTRLTVT.

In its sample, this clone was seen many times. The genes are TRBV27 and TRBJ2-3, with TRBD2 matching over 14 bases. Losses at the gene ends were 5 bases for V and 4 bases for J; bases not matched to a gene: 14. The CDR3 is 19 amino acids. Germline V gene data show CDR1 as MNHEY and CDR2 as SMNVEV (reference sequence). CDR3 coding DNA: TGTGCCAGCAGTGCGGTAGGACCGGGACTAGCGGGAGCGGCAGATACGCAGTATTTT. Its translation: CASSAVGPGLAGAADTQYF.